The 23 T cell receptor beta chains presented below share a single source sample, sequenced in a study of early T cells in non-severe SARS-CoV-2 infection. TCRdb re-analysed the 5' RACE reads in MiXCR, keeping a single row per CDR3 protein. The sample holds around 22,000 distinct CDR3 sequences, around 3.3% seen once. Sample: whole blood. These TCRs come from an adult who was a healthcare worker with PCR-confirmed SARS-CoV-2 infection or an uninfected control (not recorded which).

This clonotype came up many times. The chain links TRBV5-1 to TRBJ2-1; the D is unclear. V was pared by 1 base and J by 10 bases, with 12 bases between. Germline V gene lookup returns CDR1 SGHRS and CDR2 YFSETQ. This CDR3 comprises 13 residues. CDR3 nucleotides: TGCGCCAGCAGCTTGCGGGTCGGGCTGGAGCAGTTCTTC. Its translation is CASSLRVGLEQFF.

The J gene is TRBJ2-5, the V gene TRBV20-1; the match to TRBD2 covers 7 bases. V trimming: 3 bases; J trimming: 5 bases; junction bases outside the gene matches: 12. The CDR3 sequence is 15 residues long. The germline V gene has CDR1 DFQATT and CDR2 SNEGSKA (reference sequence). For the CDR3, the DNA is TGCAGTGCTAGCCCGGCCAGCGGGGTTTACGAGACCCAGTACTTC. This encodes CSASPASGVYETQYF.

This clonotype was observed at least ten times. V and J are TRBV7-2 and TRBJ2-7; D remains ambiguous. This CDR3 is 13 amino acids long. Trimming stripped 1 base from V and 0 bases from J, with 4 bases between. The germline V gene has CDR1 SGHTA and CDR2 FQGNSA. DNA for the CDR3: TGTGCCAGCAGCTTAGACAGCTCCTACGAGCAGTACTTC. As protein: CASSLDSSYEQYF.

This clonotype came up many times. The V gene is TRBV19, the J gene TRBJ2-2; D is possibly TRBD1 (5 bases). Germline V CDR1 and CDR2: LNHDA, SQIVND (reference sequence). Between the trimmed V and J ends, which lost 10 bases and 1 base, there was a span of 10 bases. The CDR3 covers 13 residues. CDR3 sequence: CATVDRNTGELFF. CDR3 bases: TGTGCCACCGTCGACAGGAACACCGGGGAGCTGTTTTTT.

This clonotype was seen many times. This chain joins TRBV3-1 and TRBJ1-2; D possibly corresponds to TRBD1 (5 bases). V lost 2 bases, J lost 7 bases, and 11 bases lay in between. Germline CDR1 LGHDT, CDR2 YNNKEL (reference sequence). The CDR3 totals 13 residues. This CDR3 reads CASSQRTNLGYTF. The DNA of the CDR3 is TGTGCCAGCAGCCAAAGGACAAATCTTGGCTACACCTTC. Combining the CDR3 with reference TRBV3-1 and TRBJ1-2 gives the whole variable domain DTAVSQTPKYLVTQMGNDKSIKCEQNLGHDTMYWYKQDSKKFLKIMFSYNNKELIINETVPNRFSPKSPDKAHLNLHINSLELGDSAVYFCASSQRTNLGYTFGSGTRLTVV.

This clonotype has ten or more counts. J is TRBJ2-3 and V is TRBV20-1; no firm D call. V was cut by 5 bases and J by 2 bases, with 14 bases left in between. The CDR3 loop spans 14 amino acids. In germline, CDR1 is DFQATT, CDR2 SNEGSKA (reference sequence). CDR3 sequence reads: CSARDWHNTDTQYF. In DNA form, the CDR3 reads TGCAGTGCTCGCGACTGGCACAACACAGATACGCAGTATTTT.

This clonotype was detected ten times or more. The chain links TRBV5-4 to TRBJ2-4; D not resolved. V was clipped by 4 bases and J by 7 bases, with 15 bases between them. The germline V gene has CDR1 SGHNT and CDR2 YYREEE (reference sequence). The CDR3 covers 14 residues. As DNA, the CDR3 is TGTGCCAGCAGCAGCTGGTCCATGATTAACATTCAGTACTTC. Its translation: CASSSWSMINIQYF.

This clonotype was seen at least ten times. The V gene is TRBV20-1, the J gene TRBJ2-7, with 7 bases fitting TRBD2. CDR3 length: 14 residues. With V trimmed by 2 bases and J by 0 bases, 4 bases remained unmatched. Germline V CDR1 and CDR2: DFQATT, SNEGSKA (reference sequence). CDR3 sequence reads: CSARPRENSYEQYF. As DNA, the CDR3 is TGCAGTGCTAGACCGCGGGAGAACTCCTACGAGCAGTACTTC.

This clonotype was seen at least ten times. J is TRBJ2-5 and V is TRBV3-1, with D hard to call. Germline-derived CDR1 and CDR2 are LGHDT and YNNKEL (reference sequence). V was clipped by 9 bases and J by 0 bases, with 11 bases between them. This CDR3 is 13 amino acids long. CDR3 residues: CASGDGYQETQYF. CDR3 in DNA: TGTGCCAGTGGTGACGGGTACCAAGAGACCCAGTACTTC.

This clonotype is categorized as medium-sized. The CDR3: CASSIPGHPGGEQFF. The CDR3 region has the DNA TGTGCCAGCAGCATACCGGGACACCCTGGCGGTGAGCAGTTCTTC. The chain couples TRBV12-3 or TRBV12-4 to TRBJ2-1, with D possibly being TRBD1 (6 bases). CDR3 length equals 15 residues. Between the trimmed V and J ends, which lost 6 bases and 9 bases, there was a span of 21 bases.

This clonotype was picked up many times. The chain joins TRBV19 to TRBJ1-2; D unresolved. V was clipped by 5 bases and J by 4 bases, with 11 bases between them. This CDR3 has 13 residues. From germline, CDR1 is LNHDA and CDR2 SQIVND (reference sequence). The CDR3 loop reads CASSPQESYGYTF. CDR3 bases: TGTGCCAGTAGTCCTCAGGAGTCCTATGGCTACACCTTC.

This clonotype has ten or more counts. The J gene is TRBJ1-6, the V gene TRBV25-1; the D is unclear. The length of the CDR3 is 12 residues. Trimming took off 8 bases at V and 11 bases at J, with 13 bases between the two ends. The germline gives CDR1 MGHDK, CDR2 SYGVNS. The chain's CDR3 is CASHAGVPPLHF. The CDR3 DNA sequence: TGTGCCAGCCACGCAGGCGTCCCACCCCTCCACTTT.

This clonotype was recorded many times. The V and J genes are TRBV6-1 and TRBJ2-1, with 7 nucleotides matching TRBD1. The CDR3 has 17 amino acids. The germline V gene has CDR1 MNHNS and CDR2 SASEGT. The V segment lost 5 bases and the J segment 4 bases; nucleotides outside the gene matches: 14. The CDR3 region is CASSPYHRQGGYNEQFF. The CDR3 DNA reads TGTGCCAGCAGTCCCTACCACAGACAGGGCGGATACAATGAGCAGTTCTTC.

In its sample, this clonotype was seen many times. J is TRBJ1-6 and V is TRBV7-2, with D possibly matching TRBD1 (5 bases). This CDR3 region has 14 residues. Trimming left V 1 base short and J 7 bases short, with 8 bases between. Looked up from germline, CDR1 is SGHTA and CDR2 is FQGNSA. The CDR3 nucleotides are TGTGCCAGCAGCTTAGGTTCAGGGAATTCACCCCTCCACTTT. Amino acids: CASSLGSGNSPLHF.

The table lists this clonotype with a few counts. V usage is TRBV20-1 and J usage is TRBJ2-7; perhaps D is TRBD1 or TRBD2 (5 bases each). Trimming removed 3 bases at V and 0 bases at J, with 15 bases between. CDR3 length: 15 residues. Germline-derived CDR1 and CDR2 are DFQATT and SNEGSKA (reference sequence). CDR3 region: CSARRGVGISYEQYF. The CDR3 DNA sequence: TGCAGTGCTAGGAGGGGTGTAGGGATCTCCTACGAGCAGTACTTC.

This clonotype was seen repeatedly, ten times or more. V and J are TRBV5-6 and TRBJ1-1; 10 bases align to TRBD1. The CDR3 consists of 14 residues. Germline V gene data show CDR1 as SGHDT and CDR2 as YYEEEE. V trimming: 4 bases; J trimming: 5 bases; junction bases outside the gene matches: 5. CDR3 in DNA: TGTGCCAGCAGCGGCGGGACAGGGGTGACTGAAGCTTTCTTT. This sequence encodes CASSGGTGVTEAFF.

In this sample, this clonotype turned up many times. V usage is TRBV27 and J usage is TRBJ2-7; TRBD1 is a possible D gene (5 bases). The V end lost 5 bases, the J end lost 1 base, and 15 bases lay between the germline ends. Germline V gene data show CDR1 as MNHEY and CDR2 as SMNVEV (reference sequence). This CDR3 region has 15 residues. The CDR3 nucleotides are TGTGCCAGCAGTGTTCGATGGGGCCCGTCCTACGAGCAGTACTTC. Amino acids: CASSVRWGPSYEQYF.

This clonotype appeared a few times. The rearrangement links TRBV24-1 to TRBJ2-5; D uncertain. The CDR3 has 15 residues. Trimming shortened V by 3 bases and J by 3 bases, and 13 bases separated the two germline ends. CDR1 and CDR2 (germline): KGHDR, SFDVKD. DNA of the CDR3: TGTGCCACCAGTGATCCCGTTCCAGCCGAAGAGACCCAGTACTTC. Encoded protein: CATSDPVPAEETQYF.

The table lists this clonotype with a few counts. The gene calls are TRBV5-4 and TRBJ2-7; 9 nucleotides match TRBD2. The CDR3 consists of 15 residues. V shed 0 bases and J 2 bases; nucleotides not matched to a gene: 3. Germline CDR1 is SGHNT and CDR2 is YYREEE (reference sequence). CDR3 sequence reads: CASSLVAGVTYEQYF. Here the CDR3 DNA reads TGTGCCAGCAGCTTGGTAGCGGGAGTAACCTACGAGCAGTACTTC.

This clonotype showed up many times. This sequence joins TRBV7-2 and TRBJ1-3; the D gene is possibly TRBD1 (5 bases). V was clipped by 5 bases and J by 8 bases, with 13 bases between them. The CDR3 has 13 amino acids. Germline V lookup: CDR1 SGHTA, CDR2 FQGNSA. The CDR3 protein is CASSVTQGHTIYF. CDR3 bases: TGTGCCAGCAGCGTGACGCAGGGACACACCATATATTTT.

Relative to its sample, this clonotype is medium-sized. The chain employs TRBV28 and TRBJ2-5; D is ambiguous. Germline V gene lookup returns CDR1 MDHEN and CDR2 SYDVKM. Trimming stripped 2 bases from V and 3 bases from J, with 4 bases between. This CDR3 spans 12 amino acids. The CDR3 region is CASSLRKETQYF. The CDR3 bases are TGTGCCAGCAGTTTAAGAAAAGAGACCCAGTACTTC.

The chain has TRBV7-2 and TRBJ1-4, with TRBD1 matching 8 bases. The J segment lost 6 bases and the V segment lost 2 bases, leaving 8 bases of the junction unmatched. CDR1 is SGHTA and CDR2 is FQGNSA in the germline V gene. CDR3 size: 16 residues. This CDR3 is CASSLRSAGGDEKLFF. In DNA form, the CDR3 reads TGTGCCAGCAGCTTAAGATCGGCAGGGGGCGATGAAAAACTGTTTTTT.

This clonotype was counted many times. The rearrangement uses TRBV20-1 and TRBJ1-1, with D unresolved. Per the germline V gene, CDR1 is DFQATT and CDR2 is SNEGSKA (reference sequence). The CDR3 is 11 amino acids. The germline V and J ends were trimmed by 5 bases and 1 base, with 5 bases remaining between them. CDR3 loop: CSAARNTEAFF. CDR3 bases: TGCAGTGCTGCGAGGAACACTGAAGCTTTCTTT.